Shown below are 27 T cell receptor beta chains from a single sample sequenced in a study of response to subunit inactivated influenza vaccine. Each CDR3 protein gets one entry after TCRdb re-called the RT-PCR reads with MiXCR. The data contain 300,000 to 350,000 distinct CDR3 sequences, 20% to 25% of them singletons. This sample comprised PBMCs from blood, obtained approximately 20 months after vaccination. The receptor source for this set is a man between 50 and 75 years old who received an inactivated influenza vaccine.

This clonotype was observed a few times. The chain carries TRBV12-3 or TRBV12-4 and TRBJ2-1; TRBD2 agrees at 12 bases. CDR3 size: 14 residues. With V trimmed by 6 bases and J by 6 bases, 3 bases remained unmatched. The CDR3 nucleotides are TGTGCCAGCAGGCTAGCGGGGGGGATCAATGAGCAGTTCTTC. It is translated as CASRLAGGINEQFF.

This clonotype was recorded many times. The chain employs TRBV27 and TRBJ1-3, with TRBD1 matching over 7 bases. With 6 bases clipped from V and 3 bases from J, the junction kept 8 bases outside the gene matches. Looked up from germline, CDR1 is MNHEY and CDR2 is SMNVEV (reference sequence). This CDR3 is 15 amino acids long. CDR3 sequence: CASSKTGFVGNTIYF. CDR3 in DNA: TGTGCCAGCAGCAAGACAGGGTTTGTTGGAAACACCATATATTTT.

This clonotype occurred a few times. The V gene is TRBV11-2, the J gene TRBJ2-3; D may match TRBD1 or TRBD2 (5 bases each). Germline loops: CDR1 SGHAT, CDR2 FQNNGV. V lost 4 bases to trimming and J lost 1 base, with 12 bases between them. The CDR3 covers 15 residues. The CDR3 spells CASSWGQRRTDTQYF. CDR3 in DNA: TGTGCCAGCAGCTGGGGCCAGCGGCGCACAGATACGCAGTATTTT.

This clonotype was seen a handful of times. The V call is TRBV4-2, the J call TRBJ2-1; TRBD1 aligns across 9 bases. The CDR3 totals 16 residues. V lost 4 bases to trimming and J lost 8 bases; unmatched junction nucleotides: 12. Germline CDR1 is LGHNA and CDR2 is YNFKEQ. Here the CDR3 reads CASSRVGTGSFYEQFF. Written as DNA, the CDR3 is TGTGCCAGCAGCCGGGTCGGGACAGGGAGTTTCTATGAGCAGTTCTTC.

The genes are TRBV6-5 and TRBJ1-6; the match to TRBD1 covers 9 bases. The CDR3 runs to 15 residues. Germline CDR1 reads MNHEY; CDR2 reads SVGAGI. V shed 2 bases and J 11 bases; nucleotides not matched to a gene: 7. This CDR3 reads CASSYTGQGYPPLHF. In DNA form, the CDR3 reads TGTGCCAGCAGTTACACTGGACAGGGGTATCCACCCCTCCACTTT.

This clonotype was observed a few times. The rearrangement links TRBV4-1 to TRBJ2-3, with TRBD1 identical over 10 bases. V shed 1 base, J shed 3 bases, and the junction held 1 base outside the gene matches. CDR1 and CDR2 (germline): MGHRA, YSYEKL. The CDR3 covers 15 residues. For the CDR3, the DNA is TGCGCCAGCAGCCAAGGGACAGGGGGTACAGATACGCAGTATTTT. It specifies CASSQGTGGTDTQYF.

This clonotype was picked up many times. The CDR3 DNA sequence: TGTGCCAGCAGTCGGACTAGCGGGGGAGAAGAGACCCAGTACTTC. Its protein is CASSRTSGGEETQYF. The chain links TRBV7-2 to TRBJ2-5, with 13 bases that match TRBD2. After removal of 6 bases from V and 3 bases from J, the junction contained 4 bases not matched to a gene. This CDR3 spans 15 amino acids. Germline V gene sequence: CDR1 SGHTA, CDR2 FQGNSA.

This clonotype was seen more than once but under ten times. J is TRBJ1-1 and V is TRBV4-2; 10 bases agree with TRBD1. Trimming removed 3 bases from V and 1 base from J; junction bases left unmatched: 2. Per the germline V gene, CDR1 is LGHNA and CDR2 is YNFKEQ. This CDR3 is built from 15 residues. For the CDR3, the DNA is TGTGCCAGCAGCCAGGGACAGGGGAGGAACACTGAAGCTTTCTTT. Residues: CASSQGQGRNTEAFF.

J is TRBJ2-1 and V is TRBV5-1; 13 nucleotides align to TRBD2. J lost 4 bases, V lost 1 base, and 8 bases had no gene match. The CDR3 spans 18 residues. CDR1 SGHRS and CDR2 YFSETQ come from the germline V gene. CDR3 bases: TGCGCCAGCAGCTTGAATCCCCAACTAGCGGGAGGGTACAATGAGCAGTTCTTC. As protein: CASSLNPQLAGGYNEQFF.

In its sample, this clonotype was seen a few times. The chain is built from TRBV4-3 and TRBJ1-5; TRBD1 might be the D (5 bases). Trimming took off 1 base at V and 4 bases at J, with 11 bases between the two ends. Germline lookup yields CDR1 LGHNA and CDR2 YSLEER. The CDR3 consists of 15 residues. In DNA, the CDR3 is TGCGCCAGCAGCCAAGTTTTGGGGGGGAATCAGCCCCAGCATTTT. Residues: CASSQVLGGNQPQHF.

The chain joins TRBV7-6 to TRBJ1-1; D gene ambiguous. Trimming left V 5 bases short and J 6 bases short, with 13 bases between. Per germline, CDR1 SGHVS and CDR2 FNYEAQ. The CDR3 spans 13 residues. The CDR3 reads CASSPSGIAEAFF. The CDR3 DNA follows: TGTGCCAGCAGCCCCAGTGGCATAGCTGAAGCTTTCTTT.

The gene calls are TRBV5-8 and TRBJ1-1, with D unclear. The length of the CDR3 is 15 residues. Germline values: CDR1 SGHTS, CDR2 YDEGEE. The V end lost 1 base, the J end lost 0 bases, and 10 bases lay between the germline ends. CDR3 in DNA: TGTGCCAGCAGCTTGTTCGCCAGCATGAACACTGAAGCTTTCTTT. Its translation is CASSLFASMNTEAFF.

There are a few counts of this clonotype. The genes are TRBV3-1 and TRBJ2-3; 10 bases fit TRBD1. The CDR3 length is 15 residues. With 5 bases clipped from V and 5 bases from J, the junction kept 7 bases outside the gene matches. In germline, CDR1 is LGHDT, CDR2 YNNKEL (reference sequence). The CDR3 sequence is CASSETGGEKDTQYF. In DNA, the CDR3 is TGTGCCAGCAGCGAGACAGGGGGCGAGAAAGATACGCAGTATTTT.

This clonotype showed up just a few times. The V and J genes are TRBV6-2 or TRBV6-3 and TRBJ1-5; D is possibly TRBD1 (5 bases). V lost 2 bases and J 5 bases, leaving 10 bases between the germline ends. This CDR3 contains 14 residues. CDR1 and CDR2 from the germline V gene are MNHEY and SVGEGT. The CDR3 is CASSYIWGDQPQHF. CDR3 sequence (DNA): TGTGCCAGCAGTTACATTTGGGGGGATCAGCCCCAGCATTTT.

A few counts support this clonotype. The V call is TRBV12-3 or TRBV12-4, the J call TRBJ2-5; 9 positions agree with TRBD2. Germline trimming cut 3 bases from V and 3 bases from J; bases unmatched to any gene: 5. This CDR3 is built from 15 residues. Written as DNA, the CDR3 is TGTGCCAGCAGTTTTTCTAGCGGGGCAAAAGAGACCCAGTACTTC. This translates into CASSFSSGAKETQYF.

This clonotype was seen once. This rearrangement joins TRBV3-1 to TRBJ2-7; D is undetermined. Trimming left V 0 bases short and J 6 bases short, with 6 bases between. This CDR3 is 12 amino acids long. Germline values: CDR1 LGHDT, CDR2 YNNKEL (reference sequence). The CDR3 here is CASSQDSIEQYF. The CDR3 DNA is TGTGCCAGCAGCCAAGATTCGATCGAGCAGTACTTC.

The CDR3 DNA reads TGTGCTACAGCCCGGGACTTCCAAGAGACCCAGTACTTC. Translated, it gives CATARDFQETQYF. The chain uses TRBV28 and TRBJ2-5, with a tentative D call TRBD2 (6 bases). The CDR3 has 13 amino acids. Germline-derived CDR1 and CDR2 are MDHEN and SYDVKM.

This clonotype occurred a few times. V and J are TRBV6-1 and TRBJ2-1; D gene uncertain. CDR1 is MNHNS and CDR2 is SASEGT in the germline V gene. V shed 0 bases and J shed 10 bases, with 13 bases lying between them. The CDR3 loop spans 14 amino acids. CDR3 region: CASSEARTLREQFF. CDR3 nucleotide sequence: TGTGCCAGCAGTGAAGCCCGGACCCTTAGGGAGCAGTTCTTC.

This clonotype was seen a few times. The CDR3 coding sequence is TGTGCCAGCAGCCTTACCGAGAAGGACAGGTTCTTT. Amino acid sequence: CASSLTEKDRFF. The gene calls are TRBV3-1 and TRBJ1-1; TRBD1 matches at 7 bases. V lost 4 bases to trimming and J lost 14 bases; unmatched junction nucleotides: 10. The CDR3 length is 12 residues. Germline CDR1 LGHDT, CDR2 YNNKEL (reference sequence).

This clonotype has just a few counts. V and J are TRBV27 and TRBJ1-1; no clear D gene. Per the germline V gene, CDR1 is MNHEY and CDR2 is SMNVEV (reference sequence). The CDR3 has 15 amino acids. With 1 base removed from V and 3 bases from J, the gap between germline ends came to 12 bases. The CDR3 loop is CASSLLSGPYTEAFF. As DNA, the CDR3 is TGTGCCAGCAGTTTATTGAGCGGACCCTACACTGAAGCTTTCTTT.

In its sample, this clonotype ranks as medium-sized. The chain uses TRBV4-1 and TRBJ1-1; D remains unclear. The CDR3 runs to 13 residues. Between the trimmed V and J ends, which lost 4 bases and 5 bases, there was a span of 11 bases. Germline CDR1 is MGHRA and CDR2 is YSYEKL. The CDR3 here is CASSRKDLTEAFF. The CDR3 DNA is TGCGCCAGCAGCCGGAAAGACCTGACTGAAGCTTTCTTT.

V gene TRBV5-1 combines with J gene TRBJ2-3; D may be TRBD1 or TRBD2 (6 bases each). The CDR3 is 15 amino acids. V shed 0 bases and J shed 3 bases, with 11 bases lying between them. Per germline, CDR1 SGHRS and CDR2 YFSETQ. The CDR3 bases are TGCGCCAGCAGCTTGGAGGGGGGCCGGACAGATACGCAGTATTTT. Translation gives CASSLEGGRTDTQYF.

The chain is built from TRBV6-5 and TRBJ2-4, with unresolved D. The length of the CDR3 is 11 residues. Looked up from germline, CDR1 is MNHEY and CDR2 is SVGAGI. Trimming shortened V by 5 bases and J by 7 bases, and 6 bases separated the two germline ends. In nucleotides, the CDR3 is TGTGCCAGCAGTGACAAGAACATTCAGTACTTC. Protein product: CASSDKNIQYF.

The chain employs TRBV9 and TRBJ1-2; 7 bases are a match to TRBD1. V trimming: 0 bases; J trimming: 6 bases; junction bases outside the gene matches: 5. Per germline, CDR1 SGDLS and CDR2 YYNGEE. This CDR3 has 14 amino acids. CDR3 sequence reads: CASSVVDRVHGYTF. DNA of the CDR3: TGTGCCAGCAGCGTAGTTGACAGGGTACATGGCTACACCTTC.

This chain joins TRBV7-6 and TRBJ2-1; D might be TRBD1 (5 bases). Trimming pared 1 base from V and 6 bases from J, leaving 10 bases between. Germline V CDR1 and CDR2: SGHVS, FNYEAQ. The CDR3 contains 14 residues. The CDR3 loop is CASSLDAGLNEQFF. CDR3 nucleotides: TGTGCCAGCAGCTTAGATGCAGGGCTCAATGAGCAGTTCTTC.

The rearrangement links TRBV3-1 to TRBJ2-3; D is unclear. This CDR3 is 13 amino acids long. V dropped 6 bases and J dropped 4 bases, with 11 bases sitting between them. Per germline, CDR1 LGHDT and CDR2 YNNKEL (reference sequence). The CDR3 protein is CASSSTRSDTQYF. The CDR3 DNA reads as TGTGCCAGCAGTTCCACCAGATCAGATACGCAGTATTTT.

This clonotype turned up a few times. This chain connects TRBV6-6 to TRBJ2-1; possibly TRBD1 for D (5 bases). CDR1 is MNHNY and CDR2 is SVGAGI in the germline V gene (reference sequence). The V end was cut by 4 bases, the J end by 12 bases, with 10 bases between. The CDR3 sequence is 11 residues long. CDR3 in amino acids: CASSSDSWQFF. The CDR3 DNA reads TGTGCCAGCAGTTCCGACAGTTGGCAGTTCTTC.